This TCR beta chain was sequenced in a study of CD8+CD57+ T cells in acquired aplastic anemia. Across the study: Sorted CD4+ and CD8+ cell DNA averaged approximately 3.2 ug.

The CDR3 extends over 13 amino acids. In germline, CDR1 is SGHRS, CDR2 YFSETQ. V was trimmed by 4 bases and J by 1 base, leaving 8 bases between them. Findings and limits, study-wide: Patients and controls shared over 25 CD8+ CDR3 sequences.

As to this clonotype: The antigen is unknown.

TCR beta VDJ and CDR3 profiling used genomic DNA as template. TCRdb re-called the reads with MiXCR, one entry per CDR3 protein. The sample shows 200,000 to 250,000 distinct CDR3 sequences, 34% of them seen only once. The TCR comes from a human donor in good health, serving as a control. Sequencing was done on a sample of sorted CD4+, CD8+, or CD8+CD57+ T cells (not recorded which) from PBMCs. The V gene is TRBV5-1, the J gene TRBJ1-1; D remains ambiguous. The CDR3, as DNA: TGCGCCAGCAGCACAACAGCGAACACTGAAGCTTTCTTT. Amino acids: CASSTTANTEAFF.